These 18 T cell receptor beta chains originate from one sample sequenced in a study of cytomegalovirus exposure and HLA in healthy donors. Profiled with immunoSEQ multiplex PCR; TCRdb holds only in-frame clones, not every one. The sample holds about 64,000 clones, roughly 90% seen once. The sequencing sample was made of PBMCs. Receptors originate from a young woman in good health and CMV-seronegative.

The chain joins TRBV6-1 to TRBJ2-3; tentatively, D is TRBD1 (6 bases). The CDR3 contains 16 residues. The V gene's germline CDR1 is MNHNS and CDR2 SASEGT. V was shortened by 6 bases and J by 1 base, with 17 bases between the two germline ends. In DNA, the CDR3 is TGTGCCAGCAGCGAAACAACAGGGAAGGGCACAGATACGCAGTATTTT. It is translated as CASSETTGKGTDTQYF.

This chain connects TRBV15 to TRBJ2-1, with 9 bases aligning to TRBD1. V shed 3 bases and J 7 bases; nucleotides not matched to a gene: 10. The CDR3 has 16 amino acids. CDR1 is LNHNV and CDR2 is YYDKDF in the germline V gene (reference sequence). The CDR3 sequence is CATSSPGQGFGNEQFF. The CDR3 bases are TGTGCCACCAGCAGCCCGGGACAGGGTTTCGGAAATGAGCAGTTCTTC.

V usage is TRBV7-2 and J usage is TRBJ1-1; D uncertain. Per the germline V gene, CDR1 is SGHTA and CDR2 is FQGNSA. Trimming took 7 bases from V and 3 from J, leaving 15 bases between them. There are 14 residues in the CDR3. In DNA form, the CDR3 reads TGTGCCAGCACCCTGTCGCGGCGGGACACTGAAGCTTTCTTT. Translation: CASTLSRRDTEAFF.

The chain carries TRBV9 and TRBJ2-1; 8 nucleotides match TRBD2. Germline V gene lookup returns CDR1 SGDLS and CDR2 YYNGEE. This CDR3 has 15 residues. V gave up 0 bases and J gave up 9 bases; unmatched junction bases: 8. The CDR3 region is CASSVGPGGPVEQFF. CDR3 nucleotides: TGTGCCAGCAGCGTAGGTCCGGGGGGGCCGGTTGAGCAGTTCTTC. Drawing the rest from reference TRBV9 and TRBJ2-1, the complete variable domain is DSGVTQTPKHLITATGQRVTLRCSPRSGDLSVYWYQQSLDQGLQFLIQYYNGEERAKGNILERFSAQQFPDLHSELNLSSLELGDSALYFCASSVGPGGPVEQFFGPGTRLTVL.

The rearrangement uses TRBV7-7 and TRBJ2-1; 12 bases agree with TRBD2. The CDR3 length is 16 residues. The V gene end was trimmed by 6 bases and the J gene end by 2 bases; junction bases not matched to a gene: 5. The germline gives CDR1 SSHAT, CDR2 FNYEAQ (reference sequence). CDR3: CASRLGLAGPYNEQFF. The CDR3 coding sequence is TGTGCCAGCAGGCTGGGACTAGCGGGCCCCTACAATGAGCAGTTCTTC. The variable domain in full, with the rest retrieved from reference TRBV7-7 and TRBJ2-1, is GAGVSQSPRYKVTKRGQDVTLRCDPISSHATLYWYQQALGQGPEFLTYFNYEAQPDKSGLPSDRFSAERPEGSISTLTIQRTEQRDSAMYRCASRLGLAGPYNEQFFGPGTRLTVL.

The chain uses TRBV28 and TRBJ1-2; possibly TRBD1 for D (5 bases). Trimming took 8 bases from V and 0 from J, leaving 13 bases between them. There are 14 residues in the CDR3. The germline gives CDR1 MDHEN, CDR2 SYDVKM. CDR3 sequence (DNA): TGTGCCAGCGCGGGGGGGTTCGCTAACTATGGCTACACCTTC. As protein: CASAGGFANYGYTF.

The chain is built from TRBV28 and TRBJ2-7, with 9 bases lining up with TRBD2. Germline loops: CDR1 MDHEN, CDR2 SYDVKM. Germline trimming cut 4 bases from V and 2 bases from J; bases unmatched to any gene: 3. The CDR3 contains 14 residues. In nucleotides, the CDR3 is TGTGCCAGCAGTTGGGCTAGCGGGACCTACGAGCAGTACTTC. This encodes CASSWASGTYEQYF.

This clone was found a few times. Here the CDR3 reads CASSIDLWDRGSQETQYF. The CDR3 DNA is TGTGCCAGTAGTATAGATCTTTGGGACAGGGGTTCCCAAGAGACCCAGTACTTC. The chain is built from TRBV19 and TRBJ2-5; 10 bases match TRBD1. The ends lost 0 bases at V and 1 base at J; junction bases unmatched: 8. Germline loops: CDR1 LNHDA, CDR2 SQIVND (reference sequence). The CDR3 runs 18 residues.

The chain combines TRBV7-2 with TRBJ2-7; D gene ambiguous. The V gene's germline CDR1 is SGHTA and CDR2 FQGNSA. Trimming shortened V by 0 bases and J by 1 base, and 10 bases separated the two germline ends. This CDR3 spans 15 amino acids. The CDR3 protein is CASSLAPAKSYEQYF. CDR3 nucleotide sequence: TGTGCCAGCAGCTTAGCTCCAGCGAAATCCTACGAGCAGTACTTC.

The chain combines TRBV27 with TRBJ2-1; 7 bases line up with TRBD1. Germline CDR1 is MNHEY and CDR2 is SMNVEV (reference sequence). V shed 4 bases and J 0 bases; nucleotides not matched to a gene: 3. This CDR3 is built from 15 residues. The CDR3 bases are TGTGCCAGCAGTTCGGGACAGTTCTCCTACAATGAGCAGTTCTTC. It is translated as CASSSGQFSYNEQFF.

The chain uses TRBV19 and TRBJ2-7; perhaps TRBD1 as D (5 bases). The V and J ends lost 7 bases and 5 bases respectively, with 18 bases between them. The CDR3 length is 14 residues. From germline, CDR1 is LNHDA and CDR2 SQIVND (reference sequence). DNA of the CDR3: TGTGCCAGTACTGTAATAGACAGAGAGAACGAGCAGTACTTC. This gives the protein CASTVIDRENEQYF.

V gene TRBV7-3 combines with J gene TRBJ2-3; 8 bases match TRBD2. Germline CDR1 is SGHTA and CDR2 is FQGTGA. The CDR3 is 15 residues long. After removal of 3 bases from V and 3 bases from J, the junction contained 5 bases not matched to a gene. CDR3 sequence: CASSFQGLDTDTQYF. DNA of the CDR3: TGTGCCAGCAGCTTCCAGGGACTAGATACAGATACGCAGTATTTT.

This chain links TRBV30 with TRBJ2-7; 10 bases agree with TRBD2. The CDR3 is made up of 17 amino acids. Unmatched junction bases numbered 13, after V lost 3 bases and J lost 2 bases. Germline values: CDR1 GTSNPN, CDR2 SVGIG (reference sequence). The CDR3 DNA reads as TGTGCCTGGAGCGCAATAGCGGGGGGAGTCGGAACCTACGAGCAGTACTTC. It translates to CAWSAIAGGVGTYEQYF.

This chain joins TRBV5-1 and TRBJ2-5; D is ambiguous. With 3 bases removed from V and 0 bases from J, the gap between germline ends came to 3 bases. Germline V gene sequence: CDR1 SGHRS, CDR2 YFSETQ. The CDR3 is 12 amino acids. The DNA of the CDR3 is TGCGCCAGCAGCTCCTACCAAGAGACCCAGTACTTC. Its translation is CASSSYQETQYF.

This rearrangement joins TRBV5-1 to TRBJ1-1, with 10 positions matching TRBD1. Germline CDR1 is SGHRS and CDR2 is YFSETQ. V was clipped by 1 base and J by 12 bases; unmatched bases: 6. The CDR3 length is 13 residues. CDR3 residues: CASSLSGQGRSFF. The CDR3 DNA reads TGCGCCAGCAGCTTGTCGGGACAGGGGAGATCTTTCTTT.

V usage is TRBV6-5 and J usage is TRBJ2-1; a weak D match, TRBD2 (6 bases). The CDR3 has 15 residues. Per the germline V gene, CDR1 is MNHEY and CDR2 is SVGAGI. Trimming stripped 5 bases from V and 7 bases from J, with 18 bases between. CDR3 amino acids: CASSPGTSEANEQFF. CDR3 DNA: TGTGCCAGCAGTCCCGGGACTTCCGAAGCTAATGAGCAGTTCTTC.

The chain is built from TRBV18 and TRBJ1-1; 7 positions agree with TRBD1. V dropped 3 bases and J dropped 9; count of bases not matched to a gene: 4. Germline assignment: CDR1 KGHSH and CDR2 LQKENI. The CDR3 extends over 12 amino acids. The CDR3 bases are TGTGCCAGCTCACCGGGACAGAACAAAGCTTTCTTT. It translates to CASSPGQNKAFF.

CDR3 in DNA: TGTGCCAGCAACAGGGGGCGAATGGGTCAGCCCCAGCATTTT. Protein: CASNRGRMGQPQHF. This chain uses TRBV19 with TRBJ1-5; 9 bases are a match to TRBD1. CDR1 and CDR2 (germline): LNHDA, SQIVND (reference sequence). V gave up 9 bases and J gave up 6 bases; unmatched junction bases: 9. There are 14 residues in the CDR3.